One and the same sample provided the 27 T cell receptor beta chains below, sequenced in a study of T cells after yellow fever vaccination. In TCRdb, the 5' RACE reads were re-called with MiXCR into one record per CDR3 protein. The sample contains 300,000 to 400,000 distinct CDR3 sequences, over 8% of which appear only once. The sequenced sample was PBMCs, obtained on the day of the first yellow fever vaccination. Receptors originate from a man aged 18 to 29 who received the YFV17D yellow fever vaccine.

This clonotype was seen a few times. The rearrangement links TRBV10-2 to TRBJ2-1; no definite D call. The CDR3 consists of 17 residues. The germline CDR1 and CDR2 sequences are WSHSY and SAAADI. Trimming took off 2 bases at V and 4 bases at J, with 18 bases between the two ends. CDR3 residues: CASSEPKLIFLYNEQFF. The CDR3 DNA follows: TGCGCCAGCAGTGAGCCGAAGTTGATATTTTTATACAATGAGCAGTTCTTC.

The gene calls are TRBV15 and TRBJ1-5; D gene unclear. Germline CDR1 LNHNV, CDR2 YYDKDF (reference sequence). V gave up 1 base and J gave up 0 bases, with 7 bases separating them. This CDR3 has 15 amino acids. The CDR3 bases are TGTGCCACCAGCAGAGTTGGGGTTAGCAATCAGCCCCAGCATTTT. Its translation is CATSRVGVSNQPQHF.

Only one count was recorded for this clonotype. J is TRBJ2-7 and V is TRBV29-1; no reliable D call. Germline lookup yields CDR1 SQVTM and CDR2 ANQGSEA. Trimming shortened V by 0 bases and J by 0 bases, and 12 bases separated the two germline ends. This CDR3 comprises 15 residues. Written as DNA, the CDR3 is TGCAGCGTTGAAGATCCCAGTCTTCCCTCCTACGAGCAGTACTTC. It is translated as CSVEDPSLPSYEQYF.

This clonotype has only a few counts. This rearrangement joins TRBV7-2 to TRBJ2-5; 7 nucleotides match TRBD2. Germline loops: CDR1 SGHTA, CDR2 FQGNSA. This CDR3 spans 14 amino acids. V was pared by 2 bases and J by 3 bases, with 3 bases of the junction left unmatched. CDR3 residues: CASSLRGGKETQYF. In DNA form, the CDR3 reads TGTGCCAGCAGCTTACGCGGGGGAAAAGAGACCCAGTACTTC.

This clonotype was observed many times. J is TRBJ2-4 and V is TRBV7-9; 7 nucleotides line up with TRBD1. In germline, CDR1 is SEHNR, CDR2 FQNEAQ (reference sequence). V dropped 2 bases and J dropped 15; count of bases not matched to a gene: 7. This CDR3 comprises 12 residues. Here the CDR3 DNA reads TGTGCCAGCAGCTTATCCACAGGGGATTCGTACTTC. This translates into CASSLSTGDSYF. Based on the CDR3 plus reference TRBV7-9 and TRBJ2-4, the full variable domain is DTGVSQNPRHKITKRGQNVTFRCDPISEHNRLYWYRQTLGQGPEFLTYFQNEAQLEKSRLLSDRFSAERPKGSFSTLEIQRTEQGDSAMYLCASSLSTGDSYFGAGTRLSVL.

In its sample, this clonotype was seen a few times. The chain is built from TRBV7-2 and TRBJ2-2; D perhaps matches TRBD2 (5 bases). Per germline, CDR1 SGHTA and CDR2 FQGNSA. The germline V and J ends were trimmed by 3 bases and 1 base, with 12 bases remaining between them. The CDR3 sequence is 16 residues long. The CDR3 DNA sequence: TGTGCCAGCAGCTTGTACGGGAATTTGAACACCGGGGAGCTGTTTTTT. Translated, it gives CASSLYGNLNTGELFF.

The chain is built from TRBV6-5 and TRBJ2-3, with TRBD1 matching 7 bases. The ends lost 2 bases at V and 0 bases at J; junction bases unmatched: 5. The CDR3 totals 16 residues. The germline gives CDR1 MNHEY, CDR2 SVGAGI. The CDR3 protein is CASSYRQGLSTDTQYF. CDR3 sequence (DNA): TGTGCCAGCAGTTACCGACAGGGCTTGAGCACAGATACGCAGTATTTT.

This chain joins TRBV9 and TRBJ2-3, with a weak D call TRBD2 (6 bases). V lost 4 bases to trimming and J lost 5 bases, with 14 bases between them. The CDR3 loop spans 14 amino acids. In germline, CDR1 is SGDLS, CDR2 YYNGEE. The chain's CDR3 is CASSRRGTGDTQYF. The CDR3 coding sequence is TGTGCCAGCAGCAGACGGGGGACCGGAGATACGCAGTATTTT.

V and J are TRBV20-1 and TRBJ1-2; tentatively, D is TRBD1 (6 bases). The CDR3 spans 10 residues. Trimming removed 4 bases at V and 8 bases at J, with 8 bases between. Germline-derived CDR1 and CDR2 are DFQATT and SNEGSKA (reference sequence). This chain's CDR3 is CSATQGGYTF. In nucleotides, the CDR3 is TGCAGTGCTACACAGGGCGGCTACACCTTC.

A few counts support this clonotype. The V and J genes are TRBV7-8 and TRBJ1-5, with D unclear. The CDR3 has 15 residues. Germline assignment: CDR1 SGHVS and CDR2 FQNEAQ. The V end was cut by 2 bases, the J end by 0 bases, with 8 bases between. The CDR3 sequence: CASSLRTYSNQPQHF. The CDR3 DNA is TGTGCCAGCAGCTTACGGACTTATAGCAATCAGCCCCAGCATTTT.

Comment on this clonotype: A read error may explain this, as a much larger clone is one base away. This chain joins TRBV5-1 and TRBJ2-3, with TRBD1 as a possible D gene (5 bases). Gene TRBJ1-5 matches the end of the DNA better, so the J call may be wrong. The CDR3 is made up of 17 amino acids. CDR1 is SGHRS and CDR2 is YFSETQ in the germline V gene. The CDR3 protein is CASSHGTSGYYTDTQHF. Written as DNA, the CDR3 is TGCGCCAGCAGCCACGGGACTAGCGGGTACTACACAGATACGCAGCATTTT.

This chain joins TRBV20-1 and TRBJ2-3; 10 bases are shared with TRBD2. V was clipped by 2 bases and J by 3 bases; unmatched bases: 5. CDR1 is DFQATT and CDR2 is SNEGSKA in the germline V gene (reference sequence). The CDR3 extends over 15 amino acids. CDR3 bases: TGCAGTGCTAGAAACCAGCGGGGGGGAACAGATACGCAGTATTTT. Its translation: CSARNQRGGTDTQYF.

This clonotype was seen ten or more times. The CDR3 DNA is TGTGCCAGCAGCCAACACAGGGCAGAAGCTTTCTTT. Its translation is CASSQHRAEAFF. The V gene is TRBV7-2, the J gene TRBJ1-1, with a possible D match to TRBD1 (6 bases). Germline lookup yields CDR1 SGHTA and CDR2 FQGNSA. The CDR3 sequence is 12 residues long. With 5 bases removed from V and 8 bases from J, the gap between germline ends came to 12 bases.

In its sample, this clonotype was seen a few times. This chain joins TRBV7-9 and TRBJ2-2; perhaps TRBD1 as D (5 bases). Deletions cut 8 bases from V and 1 base from J, with 17 bases between. Germline lookup yields CDR1 SEHNR and CDR2 FQNEAQ (reference sequence). The length of the CDR3 is 16 residues. The CDR3 DNA sequence: TGTGCCAGCCCCCCCGCAGACAGTTTGAACACCGGGGAGCTGTTTTTT. This codes for CASPPADSLNTGELFF.

This clonotype came up many times. The gene calls are TRBV20-1 and TRBJ2-5; 12 bases fit TRBD2. V was pared by 4 bases and J by 8 bases, with 2 bases of the junction left unmatched. There are 12 residues in the CDR3. Germline-derived CDR1 and CDR2 are DFQATT and SNEGSKA (reference sequence). The CDR3 spells CSAILAGGTQYF. The CDR3 nucleotides are TGCAGTGCTATACTAGCGGGGGGTACCCAGTACTTC.

This sequence joins TRBV11-2 and TRBJ2-2; no reliable D call. This CDR3 is built from 17 residues. V lost 5 bases to trimming and J lost 0 bases, with 16 bases between them. Looked up from germline, CDR1 is SGHAT and CDR2 is FQNNGV. In nucleotides, the CDR3 is TGTGCCAGCAGCCACGTCATGCGCGGCTCGAACACCGGGGAGCTGTTTTTT. It is translated as CASSHVMRGSNTGELFF.

This clonotype has a count of ten or more. J is TRBJ1-1 and V is TRBV29-1; 7 bases map to TRBD1. CDR3 length: 12 amino acids. Germline V lookup: CDR1 SQVTM, CDR2 ANQGSEA. CDR3 sequence: CSGGQLNTEAFF. For the CDR3, the DNA is TGCAGTGGGGGACAGTTGAACACTGAAGCTTTCTTT.

The rearrangement uses TRBV12-3 or TRBV12-4 and TRBJ2-1; D is possibly TRBD2 (6 bases). The CDR3 covers 12 residues. Trimming stripped 6 bases from V and 11 bases from J, with 14 bases between. The CDR3 region has the DNA TGTGCCAGCAGCCAGCCCGGACTAAAGCAGTTCTTC. Its protein product is CASSQPGLKQFF.

V usage is TRBV11-3 and J usage is TRBJ2-5; D might be TRBD1 (6 bases). Germline V lookup: CDR1 SGHNT, CDR2 YENEEA. Between the trimmed V and J ends, which lost 5 bases and 5 bases, there was a span of 15 bases. The CDR3 is made up of 14 amino acids. The CDR3 region has the DNA TGTGCCAGCAGCGACTCCGGGACAAAGGAGACCCAGTACTTC. It yields the protein CASSDSGTKETQYF.

This clonotype showed up many times. The chain has TRBV4-1 and TRBJ2-2; perhaps D is TRBD1 or TRBD2 (5 bases each). Germline CDR1 MGHRA, CDR2 YSYEKL. V was cut by 7 bases and J by 5 bases, with 17 bases left in between. This CDR3 is built from 15 residues. CDR3 protein: CASTATGAPTGELFF. CDR3 DNA: TGCGCCAGCACAGCAACCGGGGCCCCGACCGGGGAGCTGTTTTTT.

This clonotype was recorded at least ten times. The CDR3 DNA reads TGCAGTGCACCGGACAGGGGAACCAATGAGCAGTTCTTC. Amino acid sequence: CSAPDRGTNEQFF. The chain joins TRBV20-1 to TRBJ2-1, with TRBD1 matching over 9 bases. V trimming: 6 bases; J trimming: 6 bases; junction bases outside the gene matches: 6. There are 13 residues in the CDR3. Germline V lookup: CDR1 DFQATT, CDR2 SNEGSKA (reference sequence).

This chain joins TRBV7-2 and TRBJ1-5; 8 bases are a match to TRBD1. The CDR3 is made up of 16 amino acids. The germline V gene encodes CDR1 SGHTA and CDR2 FQGNSA. The V and J ends lost 5 bases and 1 base, in that order; junction bases with no gene match: 7. CDR3 bases: TGTGCCAGCAGCCCCCGGACAGGGATAAGCAATCAGCCCCAGCATTTT. Residues: CASSPRTGISNQPQHF.

The chain uses TRBV11-1 and TRBJ2-5; tentatively, D is TRBD1 (5 bases). V was pared by 6 bases and J by 2 bases, with 13 bases between. The CDR3 consists of 14 residues. Germline V lookup: CDR1 SGHAT, CDR2 FQDESV (reference sequence). CDR3: CASSLRGFQETQYF. The DNA of the CDR3 is TGTGCCAGCAGTCTTAGGGGTTTTCAAGAGACCCAGTACTTC.

There are many counts of this clonotype. V and J are TRBV6-1 and TRBJ2-7; TRBD2 is a possible D gene (6 bases). The CDR3 extends over 15 amino acids. Germline CDR1 MNHNS, CDR2 SASEGT. Trimming left V 0 bases short and J 3 bases short, with 12 bases between. The CDR3 DNA reads as TGTGCCAGCAGTGAAGCCTGGACTACCTACTACGAGCAGTACGTC. It is translated as CASSEAWTTYYEQYV.

The table lists this clonotype with many counts. The rearrangement links TRBV12-3 or TRBV12-4 to TRBJ1-1; D perhaps matches TRBD1 (6 bases). V dropped 4 bases and J dropped 12 bases, with 15 bases sitting between them. The CDR3 has 12 residues. CDR3 in DNA: TGTGCCAGCAGTTCCGGACAGACTGTAACTTTCTTT. It is translated as CASSSGQTVTFF.

The genes are TRBV5-5 and TRBJ2-1, with a possible D match to TRBD2 (6 bases). The CDR3 consists of 15 residues. The V gene lost 1 base and the J gene lost 4 bases, with 12 bases spanning the gap. Germline CDR1 is SGHKS and CDR2 is YYEKEE (reference sequence). CDR3 region: CASSLSRGEYNEQFF. The CDR3 nucleotides read TGTGCCAGCAGCTTGTCGCGGGGAGAGTACAATGAGCAGTTCTTC.

This chain uses TRBV6-5 with TRBJ1-3, with no clear D. The V gene lost 0 bases and the J gene lost 8 bases, with 11 bases spanning the gap. Looked up from germline, CDR1 is MNHEY and CDR2 is SVGAGI. The CDR3 totals 14 residues. The CDR3 loop reads CASSYSILADTIYF. CDR3 nucleotide sequence: TGTGCCAGCAGTTACTCGATCTTGGCGGACACCATATATTTT.